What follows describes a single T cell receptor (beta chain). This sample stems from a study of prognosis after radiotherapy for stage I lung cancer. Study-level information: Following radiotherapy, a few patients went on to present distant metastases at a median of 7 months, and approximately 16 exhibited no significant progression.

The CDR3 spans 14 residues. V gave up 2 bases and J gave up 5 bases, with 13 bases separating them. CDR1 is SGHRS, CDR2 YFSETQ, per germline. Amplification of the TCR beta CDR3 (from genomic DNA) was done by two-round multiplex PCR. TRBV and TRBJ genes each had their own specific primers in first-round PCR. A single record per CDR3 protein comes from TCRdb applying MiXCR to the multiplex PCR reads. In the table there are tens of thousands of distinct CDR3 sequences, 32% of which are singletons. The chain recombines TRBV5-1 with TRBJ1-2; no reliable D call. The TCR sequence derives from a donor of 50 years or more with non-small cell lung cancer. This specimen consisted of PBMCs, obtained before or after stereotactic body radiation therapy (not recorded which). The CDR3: CASSLGGRTYGYTF. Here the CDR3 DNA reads TGCGCCAGCAGCTTAGGCGGTCGGACGTATGGCTACACCTTC.